Below, 18 T cell receptor beta chains from the same sample are listed, as sequenced in a study of blood T cell repertoires in COVID-19. Sequencing used immunoSEQ multiplex PCR; TCRdb keeps in-frame clones, though not all of them. This sample carries roughly 57,000 clones, roughly 90% of them seen once, and the ten largest clones take over 15%. The sequenced sample was peripheral blood. These receptors were collected from a human donor in a cohort sampled during active COVID-19.

The CDR3 is CASSLARGSGNTIYF. In nucleotides, the CDR3 is TGTGCCAGCAGCTTGGCTCGGGGATCTGGAAACACCATATATTTT. The J gene is TRBJ1-3, the V gene TRBV5-4, with D hard to call. The CDR3 runs to 15 residues. V lost 0 bases to trimming and J lost 1 base, with 8 bases between them. Germline lookup yields CDR1 SGHNT and CDR2 YYREEE (reference sequence).

This clone came up a few times. The rearrangement links TRBV11-2 to TRBJ2-7, with TRBD2 identical over 8 bases. V trimming: 7 bases; J trimming: 2 bases; junction bases outside the gene matches: 7. The length of the CDR3 is 14 residues. CDR1 SGHAT and CDR2 FQNNGV come from the germline V gene. Here the CDR3 DNA reads TGTGCCAGCACCGGAGCGGGGGCCGCCTACGAGCAGTACTTC. As protein: CASTGAGAAYEQYF.

This sequence joins TRBV6-5 and TRBJ1-1; 7 bases align to TRBD1. Unmatched junction bases numbered 2, after V lost 3 bases and J lost 4 bases. CDR3 size: 13 residues. In germline, CDR1 is MNHEY, CDR2 SVGAGI. The CDR3 here is CASSYQGVTEAFF. The CDR3, as DNA: TGTGCCAGCAGTTATCAGGGGGTCACTGAAGCTTTCTTT.

The J gene is TRBJ2-1, the V gene TRBV3-1 (or the pseudogene TRBV3-2); the match to TRBD2 covers 12 bases. J lost 2 bases, V lost 0 bases, and 8 bases had no gene match. The CDR3 extends over 19 amino acids. Germline V gene data show CDR1 as LGHDT and CDR2 as YNNKEL (reference sequence). CDR3 loop: CASSQELAGGTPPYNEQFF. CDR3 nucleotide sequence: TGTGCCAGCAGCCAAGAACTAGCGGGGGGTACCCCGCCCTACAATGAGCAGTTCTTC.

The genes are TRBV6-5 and TRBJ1-2, with D unresolved. Germline V lookup: CDR1 MNHEY, CDR2 SVGAGI. CDR3 length: 14 residues. The V gene lost 5 bases and the J gene lost 6 bases, with 16 bases spanning the gap. The CDR3 DNA follows: TGTGCCAGCAGTCCCGCCTTAGGGAGGCATGGCTACACCTTC. Protein: CASSPALGRHGYTF.

This clone was seen only a few times. The chain recombines TRBV6-2 or TRBV6-3 with TRBJ2-7, with TRBD1 matching 8 bases. This CDR3 is 15 amino acids long. The V gene end was trimmed by 5 bases and the J gene end by 5 bases; junction bases not matched to a gene: 11. From germline, CDR1 is MNHEY and CDR2 SVGEGT. The CDR3: CASSPWTGSGNEQYF. DNA of the CDR3: TGTGCCAGCAGTCCCTGGACAGGGTCTGGAAACGAGCAGTACTTC.

This sequence joins TRBV6-2 or TRBV6-3 and TRBJ2-5, with no clear D. The CDR3 has 13 residues. V was trimmed by 2 bases and J by 5 bases, leaving 9 bases between them. Germline V CDR1 and CDR2: MNHEY, SVGEGT. The CDR3 sequence: CASSYLPRETQYF. The CDR3 nucleotides are TGTGCCAGCAGTTACCTACCTAGGGAGACCCAGTACTTC.

There are a few counts of this clone. V and J are TRBV19 and TRBJ1-5, with 7 bases fitting TRBD1. V shed 5 bases, J shed 4 bases, and the junction held 5 bases outside the gene matches. Germline CDR1 LNHDA, CDR2 SQIVND (reference sequence). The length of the CDR3 is 14 residues. The chain's CDR3 is CASSHQQGNQPQHF. The CDR3 nucleotides read TGTGCCAGTAGTCATCAACAGGGGAATCAGCCCCAGCATTTT.

This rearrangement joins TRBV11-3 to TRBJ2-1; 8 bases are shared with TRBD2. Germline values: CDR1 SGHNT, CDR2 YENEEA. The CDR3 runs 16 residues. J gave up 8 bases and V 1 base, and 10 bases lay outside the gene matches. The CDR3 is CASSLGLPGGQDEQFF. The CDR3 DNA follows: TGTGCCAGCAGCTTAGGTCTGCCGGGGGGGCAGGATGAGCAGTTCTTC. The complete variable domain, with remaining parts taken from reference TRBV11-3 and TRBJ2-1, reads EAGVVQSPRYKIIEKKQPVAFWCNPISGHNTLYWYLQNLGQGPELLIRYENEEAVDDSQLPKDRFSAERLKGVDSTLKIQPAELGDSAVYLCASSLGLPGGQDEQFFGPGTRLTVL.

The chain carries TRBV10-1 and TRBJ2-2; D gene ambiguous. CDR1 and CDR2 (germline): WNHNN, SYGVQD (reference sequence). The CDR3 runs 14 residues. V lost 2 bases and J lost 5, with 9 bases in between. CDR3 in DNA: TGCGCCAGCAGTGAGGGGCAGCCAACCGGGGAGCTGTTTTTT. Amino acids: CASSEGQPTGELFF.

The CDR3: CATSGPRVAVPNNEQFF. The DNA for the CDR3 is TGTGCCACCAGTGGCCCGAGGGTAGCGGTCCCTAACAATGAGCAGTTCTTC. The V gene is TRBV24-1, the J gene TRBJ2-1; possible D gene TRBD2, 6 bases. The germline V gene has CDR1 KGHDR and CDR2 SFDVKD. V lost 5 bases and J 5 bases, leaving 21 bases between the germline ends. The CDR3 covers 17 residues.

The DNA of the CDR3 is TGTGCCAGCAGGTCCAGGGCCCAGCCCCAGCATTTT. Protein: CASRSRAQPQHF. The gene calls are TRBV5-6 and TRBJ1-5; D might be TRBD1 (5 bases). The CDR3 totals 12 residues. Per the germline V gene, CDR1 is SGHDT and CDR2 is YYEEEE. V gave up 5 bases and J gave up 7 bases, with 10 bases separating them.

The V and J genes are TRBV6-6 and TRBJ1-3; the match to TRBD1 covers 8 bases. V was clipped by 2 bases and J by 0 bases; unmatched bases: 3. Germline V gene sequence: CDR1 MNHNY, CDR2 SVGAGI (reference sequence). The CDR3 length is 16 residues. The CDR3 here is CASSYTGGLSGNTIYF. The CDR3, as DNA: TGTGCCAGCAGTTACACAGGGGGTCTCTCTGGAAACACCATATATTTT.

The V and J genes are TRBV11-2 and TRBJ1-2, with no clear D. With 1 base removed from V and 6 bases from J, the gap between germline ends came to 6 bases. CDR1 SGHAT and CDR2 FQNNGV come from the germline V gene. This CDR3 is built from 12 residues. The CDR3 region has the DNA TGTGCCAGCAGCTTAGGTCGGGATGGCTACACCTTC. This translates into CASSLGRDGYTF.

CDR3 amino acids: CASRTGWSTDTQYF. For the CDR3, the DNA is TGTGCCAGCAGAACGGGATGGAGCACAGATACGCAGTATTTT. The chain has TRBV6-5 and TRBJ2-3, with D maybe TRBD2 (5 bases). V was clipped by 6 bases and J by 0 bases, with 10 bases between them. The CDR3 loop spans 14 amino acids. CDR1 is MNHEY, CDR2 SVGAGI, per germline.

The CDR3 here is CASSLGQGRNTGELFF. The CDR3 region has the DNA TGCGCCAGCAGCCTCGGACAGGGTAGGAACACCGGGGAGCTGTTTTTT. The chain employs TRBV4-3 and TRBJ2-2, with 8 positions matching TRBD1. V lost 4 bases and J lost 1; bases outside the gene matches: 5. Germline V gives CDR1 LGHNA, CDR2 YSLEER. This CDR3 has 16 amino acids.

This chain links TRBV4-3 with TRBJ2-3, with TRBD2 matching 10 bases. V shed 4 bases, J shed 0 bases, and the junction held 7 bases outside the gene matches. Germline CDR1 and CDR2: LGHNA and YSLEER. The CDR3 spans 17 residues. The CDR3, as DNA: TGCGCCAGCAGCCCTTGGCTTAGCGGGGGGAGCACAGATACGCAGTATTTT. It yields the protein CASSPWLSGGSTDTQYF.

This chain joins TRBV4-3 and TRBJ1-2, with 9 bases fitting TRBD1. Germline V gene lookup returns CDR1 LGHNA and CDR2 YSLEER. The CDR3 covers 15 residues. After removal of 3 bases from V and 4 bases from J, the junction contained 6 bases not matched to a gene. The CDR3 coding sequence is TGCGCCAGCAGCCAGGCACAGGGGGCGGGCTATGGCTACACCTTC. Its protein product is CASSQAQGAGYGYTF.